The 16 T cell receptor beta chains below all came from one sample that was sequenced in a study of blood T cell repertoires in COVID-19. Profiling relied on immunoSEQ multiplex PCR, and the TCRdb table lists in-frame clones only, not all of them. The profile shows 200,000 to 250,000 clones, about 88% of them singletons. Input material: PBMCs or T cells enriched from blood (not recorded which). Source of these receptors: a woman under 40 who had recovered from COVID-19.

This clone was counted once. The J gene is TRBJ2-5, the V gene TRBV7-9; 7 bases align to TRBD1. The CDR3 is made up of 16 amino acids. Trimming took 5 bases from V and 0 from J; bases not matched to a gene: 9. Germline loops: CDR1 SEHNR, CDR2 FQNEAQ (reference sequence). DNA of the CDR3: TGTGCCAGCAGCCCCTACGGACAGGCCCACCAAGAGACCCAGTACTTC. This codes for CASSPYGQAHQETQYF.

The chain has TRBV5-1 and TRBJ2-5; D ambiguous. V lost 4 bases to trimming and J lost 5 bases, with 15 bases between them. CDR3 size: 14 residues. Germline CDR1 SGHRS, CDR2 YFSETQ. The chain's CDR3 is CASSLGTSRETQYF. DNA for the CDR3: TGCGCCAGCAGCCTCGGAACCTCGAGGGAGACCCAGTACTTC. The full variable domain, in which reference TRBV5-1 and TRBJ2-5 provide the parts outside the CDR3, is KAGVTQTPRYLIKTRGQQVTLSCSPISGHRSVSWYQQTPGQGLQFLFEYFSETQRNKGNFPGRFSGRQFSNSRSEMNVSTLELGDSALYLCASSLGTSRETQYFGPGTRLLVL.

This clone was seen just once. The chain is built from TRBV2 and TRBJ1-2; possible D gene TRBD1, 5 bases. CDR3 length: 13 amino acids. Germline V gives CDR1 SNHLY, CDR2 FYNNEI. Deletions cut 8 bases from V and 8 bases from J, with 18 bases between. CDR3 loop: CASGGTPREGYTF. DNA of the CDR3: TGTGCCAGCGGAGGGACCCCTCGAGAGGGCTACACCTTC.

The table lists this clone with many counts. The chain links TRBV5-1 to TRBJ1-6; no definite D call. The CDR3 length is 14 residues. V was pared by 4 bases and J by 8 bases, with 13 bases between. The germline CDR1 and CDR2 sequences are SGHRS and YFSETQ. The CDR3 reads CASSRGRPDSPLHF. Written as DNA, the CDR3 is TGCGCCAGCAGCCGAGGGAGACCGGATTCACCCCTCCACTTT. Variable domain in full (rest from reference TRBV5-1 and TRBJ1-6): KAGVTQTPRYLIKTRGQQVTLSCSPISGHRSVSWYQQTPGQGLQFLFEYFSETQRNKGNFPGRFSGRQFSNSRSEMNVSTLELGDSALYLCASSRGRPDSPLHFGNGTRLTVT.

V gene TRBV12-5 combines with J gene TRBJ2-5; 12 bases are a match to TRBD2. V was clipped by 1 base and J by 1 base; unmatched bases: 10. Germline loops: CDR1 LGHNT, CDR2 FRNRAP. This CDR3 contains 19 residues. The CDR3 DNA sequence: TGTGCTAGTGGTTTGGCTAGCGGGGGGGCGATACTCCGCCAAGAGACCCAGTACTTC. As protein: CASGLASGGAILRQETQYF. Filled out from reference TRBV12-5 and TRBJ2-5, the complete variable domain reads DARVTQTPRHKVTEMGQEVTMRCQPILGHNTVFWYRQTMMQGLELLAYFRNRAPLDDSGMPKDRFSAEMPDATLATLKIQPSEPRDSAVYFCASGLASGGAILRQETQYFGPGTRLLVL.

The V call is TRBV20-1, the J call TRBJ1-5; D is unclear. Germline lookup yields CDR1 DFQATT and CDR2 SNEGSKA (reference sequence). V was trimmed by 3 bases and J by 0 bases, leaving 12 bases between them. The CDR3 is 15 amino acids. CDR3 sequence reads: CSASEGRGSNQPQHF. As DNA, the CDR3 is TGCAGTGCTAGTGAGGGTCGGGGTAGCAATCAGCCCCAGCATTTT.

J is TRBJ2-2 and V is TRBV7-9, with 7 nucleotides matching TRBD2. Germline CDR1 SEHNR, CDR2 FQNEAQ (reference sequence). V dropped 5 bases and J dropped 2; count of bases not matched to a gene: 11. This CDR3 comprises 17 residues. The CDR3 region is CASSGEGSGDNTGELFF. In DNA form, the CDR3 reads TGTGCCAGCAGCGGGGAGGGATCCGGGGACAACACCGGGGAGCTGTTTTTT.

The chain uses TRBV5-8 and TRBJ1-1; 8 bases align to TRBD1. The CDR3 is made up of 13 amino acids. Germline values: CDR1 SGHTS, CDR2 YDEGEE. With V trimmed by 7 bases and J by 1 base, 3 bases remained unmatched. CDR3 sequence reads: CASGQGRNTEAFF. CDR3 coding DNA: TGTGCCAGCGGACAGGGAAGGAACACTGAAGCTTTCTTT.

The genes are TRBV12-5 and TRBJ1-1; D possibly corresponds to TRBD1 (6 bases). Looked up from germline, CDR1 is LGHNT and CDR2 is FRNRAP. This CDR3 has 14 amino acids. The germline V and J ends were trimmed by 4 bases and 7 bases, with 16 bases remaining between them. The CDR3 protein is CASGYSTGFFEAFF. DNA for the CDR3: TGTGCTAGTGGTTATAGTACAGGGTTCTTTGAAGCTTTCTTT.

This chain connects TRBV11-1 to TRBJ1-2, with TRBD1 identical over 12 bases. J was trimmed by 4 bases and V by 4 bases; bases with no gene match: 7. CDR3 length equals 16 residues. The germline V gene has CDR1 SGHAT and CDR2 FQDESV (reference sequence). The CDR3: CASSSRGTGGGYGYTF. The CDR3 DNA sequence: TGTGCCAGCAGCTCACGAGGGACAGGGGGCGGCTATGGCTACACCTTC.

J is TRBJ1-1 and V is TRBV2, with D possibly matching TRBD1 (6 bases). CDR3 length: 13 amino acids. Germline V gives CDR1 SNHLY, CDR2 FYNNEI. With 4 bases removed from V and 5 bases from J, the gap between germline ends came to 11 bases. CDR3 DNA sequence: TGTGCCAGCAGTGTCTACAGGGAAACTGAAGCTTTCTTT. Protein product: CASSVYRETEAFF.

For the CDR3, the DNA is TGTGCCAGCAGCTTCTCGGACAGTAAGCCAGGAAGCAATCAGCCCCAGCATTTT. Its translation is CASSFSDSKPGSNQPQHF. J is TRBJ1-5 and V is TRBV11-3; possibly TRBD1 for D (6 bases). CDR1 and CDR2 from the germline V gene are SGHNT and YENEEA. The CDR3 sequence is 18 residues long. V was clipped by 3 bases and J by 1 base, with 19 bases between them.

The chain has TRBV5-6 and TRBJ2-7; D remains ambiguous. Looked up from germline, CDR1 is SGHDT and CDR2 is YYEEEE. The CDR3 is 14 residues long. Trimming left V 0 bases short and J 0 bases short, with 7 bases between. For the CDR3, the DNA is TGTGCCAGCAGCTTGGACCCCAGCTCCTACGAGCAGTACTTC. Protein sequence: CASSLDPSSYEQYF.

V gene TRBV6-4 combines with J gene TRBJ1-1; 9 bases line up with TRBD1. J gave up 10 bases and V 7 bases, and 13 bases lay outside the gene matches. The CDR3 has 14 amino acids. The V gene's germline CDR1 is MRHNA and CDR2 SNTAGT. The CDR3: CASTLTQGARPAFF. The DNA of the CDR3 is TGTGCCAGCACCCTAACACAGGGGGCGAGGCCAGCTTTCTTT.

The chain recombines TRBV13 with TRBJ1-2; the D gene is possibly TRBD1 (5 bases). Germline V gives CDR1 PRHDT, CDR2 FYEKMQ (reference sequence). Trimming removed 8 bases at V and 4 bases at J, with 11 bases between. The CDR3 sequence is 12 residues long. Written as DNA, the CDR3 is TGTGCCAGCTTGGAGGGGACCTATGGCTACACCTTC. Translating gives CASLEGTYGYTF.

The chain links TRBV11-2 to TRBJ1-4, with TRBD1 identical over 9 bases. The CDR3 sequence is 14 residues long. The germline V gene has CDR1 SGHAT and CDR2 FQNNGV. J was trimmed by 5 bases and V by 4 bases; bases with no gene match: 2. CDR3 nucleotide sequence: TGTGCCAGCAGCTCGGGACAGGGAAATGAAAAACTGTTTTTT. Its translation: CASSSGQGNEKLFF.